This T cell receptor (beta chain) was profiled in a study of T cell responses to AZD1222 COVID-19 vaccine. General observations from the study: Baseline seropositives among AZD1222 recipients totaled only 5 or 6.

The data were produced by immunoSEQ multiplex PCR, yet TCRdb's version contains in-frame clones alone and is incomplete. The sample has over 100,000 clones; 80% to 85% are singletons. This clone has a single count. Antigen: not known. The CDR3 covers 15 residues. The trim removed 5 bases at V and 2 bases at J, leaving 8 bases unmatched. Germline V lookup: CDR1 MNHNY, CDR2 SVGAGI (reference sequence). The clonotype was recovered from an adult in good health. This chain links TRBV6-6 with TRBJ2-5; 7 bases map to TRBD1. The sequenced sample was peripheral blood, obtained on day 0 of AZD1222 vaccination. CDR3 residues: CASSSNRQGQETQYF. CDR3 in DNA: TGTGCCAGCAGTAGCAACAGACAGGGACAAGAGACCCAGTACTTC.